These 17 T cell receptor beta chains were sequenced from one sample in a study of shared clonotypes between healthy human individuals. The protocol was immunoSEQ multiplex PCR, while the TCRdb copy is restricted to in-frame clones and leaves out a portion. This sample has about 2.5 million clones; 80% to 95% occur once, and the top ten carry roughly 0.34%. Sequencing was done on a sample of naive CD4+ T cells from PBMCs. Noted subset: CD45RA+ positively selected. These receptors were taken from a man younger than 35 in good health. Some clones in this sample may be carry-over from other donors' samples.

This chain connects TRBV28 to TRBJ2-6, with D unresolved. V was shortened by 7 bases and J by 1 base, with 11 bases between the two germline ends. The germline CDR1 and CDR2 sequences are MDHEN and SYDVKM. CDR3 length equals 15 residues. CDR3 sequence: CASKIRVSGANVLTF. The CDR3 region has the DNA TGTGCCAGCAAGATAAGGGTGTCTGGGGCCAACGTCCTGACTTTC.

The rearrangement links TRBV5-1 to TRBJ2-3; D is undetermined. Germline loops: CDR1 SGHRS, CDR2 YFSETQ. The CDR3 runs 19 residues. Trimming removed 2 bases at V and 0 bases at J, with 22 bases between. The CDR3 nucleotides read TGCGCCAGCAGCTTACTAACCGGCATAGGGCCCGCTAGCACAGATACGCAGTATTTT. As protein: CASSLLTGIGPASTDTQYF. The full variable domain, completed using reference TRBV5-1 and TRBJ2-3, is KAGVTQTPRYLIKTRGQQVTLSCSPISGHRSVSWYQQTPGQGLQFLFEYFSETQRNKGNFPGRFSGRQFSNSRSEMNVSTLELGDSALYLCASSLLTGIGPASTDTQYFGPGTRLTVL.

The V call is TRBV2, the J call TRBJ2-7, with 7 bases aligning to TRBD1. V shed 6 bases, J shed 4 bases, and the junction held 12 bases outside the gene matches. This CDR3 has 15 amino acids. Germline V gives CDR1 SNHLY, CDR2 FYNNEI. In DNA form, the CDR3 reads TGTGCCAGCAGCCAAAACAGGGGCGCTTCTTACGAGCAGTACTTC. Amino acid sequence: CASSQNRGASYEQYF.

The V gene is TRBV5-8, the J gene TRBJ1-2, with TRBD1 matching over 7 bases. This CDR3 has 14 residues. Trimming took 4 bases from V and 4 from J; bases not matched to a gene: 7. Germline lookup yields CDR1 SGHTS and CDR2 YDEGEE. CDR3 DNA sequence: TGTGCCAGCAGCCGGGACAACAGGGGCTATGGCTACACCTTC. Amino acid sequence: CASSRDNRGYGYTF.

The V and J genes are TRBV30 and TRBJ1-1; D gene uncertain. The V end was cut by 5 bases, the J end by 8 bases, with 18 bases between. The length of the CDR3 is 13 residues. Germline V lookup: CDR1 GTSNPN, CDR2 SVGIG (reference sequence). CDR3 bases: TGTGCCTGGGTTCCCGCGTCCAATTTGGAAGCTTTCTTT. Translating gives CAWVPASNLEAFF.

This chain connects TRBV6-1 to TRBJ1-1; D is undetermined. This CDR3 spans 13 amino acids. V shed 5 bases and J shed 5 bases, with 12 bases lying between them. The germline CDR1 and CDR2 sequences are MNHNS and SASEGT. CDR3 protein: CASSSRGITEAFF. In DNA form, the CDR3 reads TGTGCCAGCAGTTCACGGGGTATTACTGAAGCTTTCTTT.

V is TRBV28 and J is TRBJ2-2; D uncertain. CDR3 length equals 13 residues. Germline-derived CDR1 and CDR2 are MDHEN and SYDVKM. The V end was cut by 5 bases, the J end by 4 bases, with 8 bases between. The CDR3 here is CASSTLLTGELFF. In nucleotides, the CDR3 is TGTGCCAGCAGTACATTACTCACCGGGGAGCTGTTTTTT. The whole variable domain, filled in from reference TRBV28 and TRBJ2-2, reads DVKVTQSSRYLVKRTGEKVFLECVQDMDHENMFWYRQDPGLGLRLIYFSYDVKMKEKGDIPEGYSVSREKKERFSLILESASTNQTSMYLCASSTLLTGELFFGEGSRLTVL.

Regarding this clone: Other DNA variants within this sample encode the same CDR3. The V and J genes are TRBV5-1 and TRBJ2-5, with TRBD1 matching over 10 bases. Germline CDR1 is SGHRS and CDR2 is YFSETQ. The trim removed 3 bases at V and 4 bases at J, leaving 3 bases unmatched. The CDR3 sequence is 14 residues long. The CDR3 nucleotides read TGCGCCAGCAGCTCGCGGACAGGGGGAGAGACCCAGTACTTC. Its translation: CASSSRTGGETQYF.

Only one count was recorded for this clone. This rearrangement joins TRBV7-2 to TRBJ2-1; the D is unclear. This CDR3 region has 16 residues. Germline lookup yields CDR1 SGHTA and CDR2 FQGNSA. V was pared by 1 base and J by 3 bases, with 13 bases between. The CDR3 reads CASSLEWAESYNEQFF. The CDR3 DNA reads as TGTGCCAGCAGCTTAGAATGGGCAGAAAGCTACAATGAGCAGTTCTTC.

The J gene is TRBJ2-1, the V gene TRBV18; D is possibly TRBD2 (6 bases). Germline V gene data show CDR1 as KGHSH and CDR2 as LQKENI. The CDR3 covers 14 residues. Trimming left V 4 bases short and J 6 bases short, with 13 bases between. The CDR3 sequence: CASSRGAEGNEQFF. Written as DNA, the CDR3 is TGTGCCAGCTCACGAGGGGCGGAGGGCAATGAGCAGTTCTTC.

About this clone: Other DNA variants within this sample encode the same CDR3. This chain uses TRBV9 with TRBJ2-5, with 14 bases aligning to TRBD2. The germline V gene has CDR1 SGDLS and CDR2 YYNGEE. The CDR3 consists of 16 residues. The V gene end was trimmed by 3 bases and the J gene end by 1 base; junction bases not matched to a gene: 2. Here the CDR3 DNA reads TGTGCCAGCAGCGCCGGACTAGCGGGAGGCCAAGAGACCCAGTACTTC. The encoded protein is CASSAGLAGGQETQYF.

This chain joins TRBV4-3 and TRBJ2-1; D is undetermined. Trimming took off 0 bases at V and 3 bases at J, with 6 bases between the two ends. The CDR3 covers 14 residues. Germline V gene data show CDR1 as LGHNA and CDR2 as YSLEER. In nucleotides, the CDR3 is TGCGCCAGCAGCCAAGAACATCACTACAATGAGCAGTTCTTC. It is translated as CASSQEHHYNEQFF.

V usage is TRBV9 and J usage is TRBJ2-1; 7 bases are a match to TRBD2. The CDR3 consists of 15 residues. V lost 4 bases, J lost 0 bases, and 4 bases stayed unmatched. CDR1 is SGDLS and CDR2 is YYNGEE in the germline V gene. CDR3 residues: CASSKLAHSYNEQFF. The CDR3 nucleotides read TGTGCCAGCAGCAAACTAGCGCACTCCTACAATGAGCAGTTCTTC.

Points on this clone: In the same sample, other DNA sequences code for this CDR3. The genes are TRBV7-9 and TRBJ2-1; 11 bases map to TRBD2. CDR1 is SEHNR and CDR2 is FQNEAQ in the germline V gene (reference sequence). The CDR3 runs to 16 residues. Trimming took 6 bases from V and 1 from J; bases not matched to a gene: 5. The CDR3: CASSPLAGASYNEQFF. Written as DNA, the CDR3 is TGTGCCAGCAGTCCACTAGCGGGAGCGTCCTACAATGAGCAGTTCTTC.

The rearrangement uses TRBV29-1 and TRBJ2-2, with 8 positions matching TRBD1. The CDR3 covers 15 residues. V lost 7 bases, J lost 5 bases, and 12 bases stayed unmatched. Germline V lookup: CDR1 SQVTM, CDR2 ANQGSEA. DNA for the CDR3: TGCAGCGCCGCCGAGGGACAGGCGAGAACCGGGGAGCTGTTTTTT. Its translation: CSAAEGQARTGELFF.

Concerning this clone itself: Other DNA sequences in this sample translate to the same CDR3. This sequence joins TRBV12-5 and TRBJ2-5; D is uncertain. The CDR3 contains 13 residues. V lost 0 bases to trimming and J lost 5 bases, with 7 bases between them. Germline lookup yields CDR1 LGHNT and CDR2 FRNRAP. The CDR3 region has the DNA TGTGCTAGTGGTTTGGTAGGAAGGGAGACCCAGTACTTC. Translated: CASGLVGRETQYF.

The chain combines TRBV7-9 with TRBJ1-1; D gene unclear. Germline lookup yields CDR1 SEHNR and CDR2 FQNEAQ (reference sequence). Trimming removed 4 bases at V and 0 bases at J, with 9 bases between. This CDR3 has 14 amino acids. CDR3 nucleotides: TGTGCCAGCAGCTCAACGCCAGTGAACACTGAAGCTTTCTTT. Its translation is CASSSTPVNTEAFF.